These T cell receptor beta chains were read from a single sample in a study of T cells in Graves' hyperthyroidism and ophthalmopathy. TCRdb ran MiXCR on the multiplex PCR reads and lists one entry per CDR3 protein. The repertoire holds under 250,000 distinct CDR3 sequences, with around 16% as singletons. Sequencing input: blood. These receptors were obtained from a woman between 45 and 60 years old with Graves' hyperthyroidism. Each CDR3 is given with its conserved first and last residue. The D gene is left open where the match is weak. Size tells how often a clone was seen (once, few, many) or the class of an expanded clone, and some rows leave it out.

V gene,J gene,clone size,D gene,CDR3 DNA,CDR3 protein
TRBV7-2,TRBJ2-1,-,-,TGTGCCAGCAGCTTTAGGGGAGGTTCCTACAATGAGCAGTTCTTC,CASSFRGGSYNEQFF
TRBV2,TRBJ2-1,many,-,TGTGCCAGCAGCTCCCCGGGACACTCCTACAATGAGCAGTTCTTC,CASSSPGHSYNEQFF
TRBV20-1,TRBJ2-1,many,TRBD2,TGCAGTGCTAGAGGGAGGCGGGAGCCCTTCAATGAGCAGTTCTTC,CSARGRREPFNEQFF
TRBV29-1,TRBJ1-2,-,-,TGCAGCGTTCTGACTCCCCTAAACTATGGCTACACCTTC,CSVLTPLNYGYTF
TRBV6-2/TRBV6-3,TRBJ2-1,many,-,TGTGCCAGCAGTTACACCAATGAGCAGTTCTTC,CASSYTNEQFF
TRBV12-3/TRBV12-4,TRBJ1-5,many,-,TGTGCCAGCAGCCTGAGGGGGTATAGCAATCAGCCCCAGCATTTT,CASSLRGYSNQPQHF
TRBV9,TRBJ1-3,few,-,TGTGCCAGCAGCGGGGTTGGACAGACCGGAAACACCATATATTTT,CASSGVGQTGNTIYF
TRBV5-5,TRBJ1-5,many,TRBD1,TGTGCCAGCAGCTTGGGCGGGGACAGCAGGGTTCAGCCCCAGCATTTT,CASSLGGDSRVQPQHF
TRBV6-5,TRBJ2-1,-,TRBD1,TGTGCCAGCAGTAACTTTCCGGGACAGGGCAATGAGCAGTTCTTC,CASSNFPGQGNEQFF
TRBV5-1,TRBJ2-5,-,TRBD2,TGCGCCAGCAGCTTGGTGGCGGGAGCCGAGACCCAGTACTTC,CASSLVAGAETQYF
TRBV12-3/TRBV12-4,TRBJ2-1,many,-,TGTGCCAGCAGGGGGAGTTTAGGACTAACGTTAACCGATGAGCAGTTCTTC,CASRGSLGLTLTDEQFF
TRBV14,TRBJ1-2,-,-,TGTGCCAGCAGCCCCTTTTCAGGGTGGGATGGCTACACCTTC,CASSPFSGWDGYTF
TRBV3-1,TRBJ2-1,-,TRBD2,TGTGCCAGCAGCCGGACCTGGGAGGGTCCCTACAATGAGCAGTTCTTC,CASSRTWEGPYNEQFF
TRBV2,TRBJ2-7,-,TRBD2,TGTGCCAGCAAACGGGCGGCTAGCGGCAACCCCTACGAGCAGTACTTC,CASKRAASGNPYEQYF
TRBV12-3/TRBV12-4,TRBJ1-2,few,TRBD1,TGTGCCAGCAGTCCCTCGGACAGGGTTTTATATGGCTACACCTTC,CASSPSDRVLYGYTF
TRBV28,TRBJ2-5,-,-,TGTGCCAGCAGTTTAGGAGGGGACGGGGAGACCCAGTACTTC,CASSLGGDGETQYF
TRBV9,TRBJ2-3,many,-,TGTGCCAGCAGGGGCGGCAGCGGCACAGATACGCAGTATTTT,CASRGGSGTDTQYF
TRBV27,TRBJ1-6,-,TRBD1,TGTGCCAGCAGAAGACAGGGTGGTAATTCACCCCTCCACTTT,CASRRQGGNSPLHF
TRBV27,TRBJ1-5,many,TRBD1,TGTGCCAGCAGTTTGACAGGGTTTAGCAATCAGCCCCAGCATTTT,CASSLTGFSNQPQHF
TRBV6-1,TRBJ2-2,few,TRBD2,TGTGCCCTTCGGCGGGAGTCTTGTTACACCGGGGAGCTGTTTTTT,CALRRESCYTGELFF
TRBV20-1,TRBJ1-1,many,-,TGCAGTGCTAGAGGGGATTTGTACCAGACGAACACTGAAGCTTTCTTT,CSARGDLYQTNTEAFF
TRBV3-1,TRBJ1-1,many,-,TGTGCCAGCAGCCAAGATCCCACGGGCACTGAAGCTTTCTTT,CASSQDPTGTEAFF
TRBV20-1,TRBJ1-1,-,TRBD1,TGCAGTGCTAGAGCACAGGGGGTGAACACTGAAGCTTTCTTT,CSARAQGVNTEAFF
TRBV15,TRBJ2-3,-,TRBD2,TGTGCCACCAGCAGAACCCCGGGACTAGCGGGACCTTACCCAGATACGCAGTATTTT,CATSRTPGLAGPYPDTQYF
TRBV19,TRBJ1-1,few,TRBD1,TGTGCCAGTAGACGGGACAGGGACTACGGAGCTTTCTTT,CASRRDRDYGAFF
TRBV20-1,TRBJ1-1,many,-,TGCAGTGCTAGAGAGACATATGGGAACACTGAAGCTTTCTTT,CSARETYGNTEAFF
TRBV27,TRBJ2-7,-,TRBD2,TGTGCCTGCAGTTTCGGGATAGCGGGAGGGCGAGACACCTACGAGCAGTACTTC,CACSFGIAGGRDTYEQYF
TRBV7-9,TRBJ1-6,many,TRBD1,TGTGCCAGCAGCTTCTGGACAGGGGTTAAAAATTCACCCCTCCACTTT,CASSFWTGVKNSPLHF
TRBV18,TRBJ2-7,few,-,TGTGCCAGCTCACCAAGTACTCACGAGCAGTACTTC,CASSPSTHEQYF
TRBV7-8,TRBJ2-6,-,-,TGTGCCAGCAGCTTTGGCTCTGGGGCCAACGTCCTGACTTTC,CASSFGSGANVLTF
TRBV5-6,TRBJ2-7,few,-,TGTGCCAGCAGTCGTACTGGGACTGCCAGTTGGTACGAGCAGTACTTC,CASSRTGTASWYEQYF
TRBV14,TRBJ1-1,few,-,TGTGCCAGCAGCCCCAGGGCAGGAGCTGAAGCTTTCTTT,CASSPRAGAEAFF
TRBV2,TRBJ2-2,many,TRBD2,TGTGCCAGCAGAACAAGGGGAGCGGGAGCCACCGGGGAGCTGTTTTTT,CASRTRGAGATGELFF
TRBV29-1,TRBJ2-1,many,-,TGCAGCGTTTTCGGGTTTGGTGAGCAGTTCTTC,CSVFGFGEQFF
TRBV5-1,TRBJ2-3,many,-,TGCGCCAGCAGCTTGGCGGCAGGGGTTGGTACAGATACGCAGTATTTT,CASSLAAGVGTDTQYF
TRBV19,TRBJ2-7,few,-,TGTGCCAGTAGTATAGAGTGGTCGTCCTACGAGCAGTACTTC,CASSIEWSSYEQYF
TRBV27,TRBJ2-7,-,-,TGTGCCAGCAGTTTGACGGCGCACGAGCAGTACTTC,CASSLTAHEQYF
TRBV11-2,TRBJ1-1,many,-,TGTGTCAGCAGCTTACCCGGGGGCACTGAAGCTTTCTTT,CVSSLPGGTEAFF
TRBV12-3/TRBV12-4,TRBJ2-3,many,TRBD1,TGTGCCAGCTCGGAAGGGGGCGGAACAGATACGCAGTATTTT,CASSEGGGTDTQYF
TRBV6-5,TRBJ2-1,many,TRBD1,TGTGCCAGCAGTTACGGACAGGGGGCAAATGAGCAGTTCTTC,CASSYGQGANEQFF
TRBV5-4,TRBJ2-7,many,-,TGTGCCAGCAGCCCAGGGACGGTGAGCTCCTACGAGCAGTACTTC,CASSPGTVSSYEQYF
TRBV25-1,TRBJ1-6,few,-,TGTGCCAGCAGATCCGGTGCACCAATTTCACCCCTCCACTTT,CASRSGAPISPLHF
TRBV28,TRBJ1-2,many,-,TGTGCCAGCAGTTTGGTCGGACAGATGATCTATGGCTACACCTTC,CASSLVGQMIYGYTF
TRBV7-3,TRBJ2-2,-,-,TGTGCCAGCAGCCAGAACCGGGATAGGGCCGCCGGGGAGCTGTTTTTT,CASSQNRDRAAGELFF
TRBV12-3/TRBV12-4,TRBJ1-1,many,TRBD1,TGTGCCAGCAGATACCGACAGGGGATGAACACTGAAGCTTTCTTT,CASRYRQGMNTEAFF